The present T cell receptor (beta chain) was sequenced within a study of T cells expressing NK-cell markers. CDR3 length: 18 residues. Germline V gene data show CDR1 as SGHVS and CDR2 as FNYEAQ. TCRdb re-called the 5' RACE reads and shows each CDR3 protein once, DNA omitted. Its clone listing holds about 540,000 distinct CDR3 sequences. Sequencing was done on a sample of blood T cells: a sorted CD56 or NKG2C T cell subset, CD4+ or CD8+ T cells, or bulk PBMC T cells (not recorded which). The clonotype originates from a man between 18 and 29 years old in good health. This chain connects TRBV7-6 to TRBJ2-3; TCRdb proposes TRBD2, but this gene call is untestable without DNA. The CDR3 sequence: CASSAMGAARESTDTQYF.